A single sample gave rise to the 7 T cell receptor beta chains below, sequenced in a study of T cell responses to AZD1222 COVID-19 vaccine. The protocol was immunoSEQ multiplex PCR, while the TCRdb copy is restricted to in-frame clones and leaves out a portion. Of 70,000 to 95,000 clones detected, almost 90% appear once; the ten largest clones hold about 7.1%. Sequenced material: peripheral blood, taken 28 days after the second AZD1222 dose. All receptors come from an adult who received the AZD1222 COVID-19 vaccine.

The CDR3: CASSPGTGASEAFF. CDR3 bases: TGTGCCAGCTCACCAGGGACAGGGGCTTCTGAAGCTTTCTTT. The rearrangement uses TRBV18 and TRBJ1-1, with 10 bases fitting TRBD1. Germline V lookup: CDR1 KGHSH, CDR2 LQKENI. V trimming: 2 bases; J trimming: 6 bases; junction bases outside the gene matches: 3. The CDR3 runs 14 residues.

This clone has a single count. The chain recombines TRBV4-2 with TRBJ2-3; 7 nucleotides line up with TRBD2. The germline gives CDR1 LGHNA, CDR2 YNFKEQ. The J segment lost 4 bases and the V segment lost 1 base, leaving 8 bases of the junction unmatched. There are 16 residues in the CDR3. The CDR3 nucleotides read TGTGCCAGCAGCCAAGGTGGGCGGGAGTTCTCAGATACGCAGTATTTT. This codes for CASSQGGREFSDTQYF.

The gene calls are TRBV19 and TRBJ2-7; 9 nucleotides agree with TRBD1. The CDR3 is 15 amino acids. Germline lookup yields CDR1 LNHDA and CDR2 SQIVND (reference sequence). V lost 3 bases and J lost 6; bases outside the gene matches: 9. The CDR3 spells CASSMGTGTGSEQYF. DNA for the CDR3: TGTGCCAGTAGTATGGGGACCGGGACAGGGAGCGAGCAGTACTTC.

The rearrangement joins TRBV5-1 to TRBJ1-1; D is possibly TRBD1 (5 bases). Germline V gene lookup returns CDR1 SGHRS and CDR2 YFSETQ. V dropped 4 bases and J dropped 1 base, with 26 bases sitting between them. CDR3 length equals 19 residues. The CDR3 region has the DNA TGCGCCAGCAGCAACCCTCCTATGGGTCGATCGAGGGGGAACACTGAAGCTTTCTTT. Its translation: CASSNPPMGRSRGNTEAFF.

The rearrangement joins TRBV3-1 (or the pseudogene TRBV3-2) to TRBJ2-5; D tentatively reads TRBD1 or TRBD2 (5 bases each). Per germline, CDR1 LGHDT and CDR2 YNNKEL (reference sequence). Deletions cut 4 bases from V and 3 bases from J, with 12 bases between. CDR3 length equals 14 residues. DNA of the CDR3: TGTGCCAGCAGCCCACGGGGCGCGAAAGAGACCCAGTACTTC. This codes for CASSPRGAKETQYF.

The chain combines TRBV11-2 with TRBJ1-1, with D hard to call. V was cut by 0 bases and J by 0 bases, with 5 bases left in between. The CDR3 loop spans 14 amino acids. Germline CDR1 SGHAT, CDR2 FQNNGV. CDR3: CASSLEAVNTEAFF. In DNA form, the CDR3 reads TGTGCCAGCAGCTTAGAGGCAGTGAACACTGAAGCTTTCTTT. Based on the CDR3 plus reference TRBV11-2 and TRBJ1-1, the full variable domain is EAGVAQSPRYKIIEKRQSVAFWCNPISGHATLYWYQQILGQGPKLLIQFQNNGVVDDSQLPKDRFSAERLKGVDSTLKIQPAKLEDSAVYLCASSLEAVNTEAFFGQGTRLTVV.

CDR3 in amino acids: CASSYYTSYNEQFF. Written as DNA, the CDR3 is TGTGCCAGCAGTTATTACACCTCCTACAATGAGCAGTTCTTC. This chain joins TRBV5-5 and TRBJ2-1; D gene uncertain. V was clipped by 5 bases and J by 0 bases, with 9 bases between them. The CDR3 has 14 residues. CDR1 and CDR2 (germline): SGHKS, YYEKEE (reference sequence).